This record concerns one T cell receptor beta chain sequence. The sample originates from a study of blood T cell repertoires in COVID-19. Looking at the study overall: Whether acute or convalescent, the COVID-19 samples came from the United States, Italy and Spain. PBMCs, B-cell-depleted T cells, or T cells provided the cDNA or gDNA that made up the material.

Trimming removed 7 bases from V and 8 bases from J, with 15 bases in between. This CDR3 comprises 13 residues. Germline V gives CDR1 MDHEN, CDR2 SYDVKM. A Seattle source enrolled patients during active infection and followed them longitudinally. Original processing methods: Amplification of reference gene primers was used by the study to estimate nucleated cell counts. TCRdb keeps only in-frame clones here, not all; method: immunoSEQ multiplex PCR. V and J calls plus clone size are reproduced from that table; the DNA served to infer D and trimming. Found here are approximately 250,000 clones, over 80% of them singletons; the top ten hold 10% to 13%.

This chain links TRBV28 with TRBJ2-1; weak D call: TRBD2 (6 bases). The sample taken for sequencing was peripheral blood. This TCR was sampled from a woman aged 70-85 years with COVID-19, enrolled during active disease. The CDR3 sequence: CASTLHSGDEQFF. DNA of the CDR3: TGTGCCAGCACCCTTCACTCGGGGGATGAGCAGTTCTTC.